The 31 T cell receptor beta chains listed next were all sequenced from one sample in a study of neurological immune-mediated disorders. TCRdb ran MiXCR on the 5' RACE reads and lists one entry per CDR3 protein. The sample has about 70,000 distinct CDR3 sequences, roughly 3% seen once. The sequenced sample consisted of PBMCs. These receptors originate from a woman between 45 and 65 years old with multiple sclerosis.

This clonotype was recorded at least ten times. The rearrangement joins TRBV24-1 to TRBJ2-3; TRBD1 matches at 10 bases. This CDR3 has 15 residues. The junction had 1 base not matched to a gene; V was cut back by 4 bases and J by 1 base. Germline CDR1 is KGHDR and CDR2 is SFDVKD. Here the CDR3 reads CATSEGTGGTDTQYF. The CDR3 DNA sequence: TGTGCCACCAGTGAGGGGACAGGGGGCACAGATACGCAGTATTTT.

This clonotype was counted many times. The chain has TRBV5-1 and TRBJ2-7; D is uncertain. V lost 4 bases to trimming and J lost 2 bases, with 13 bases between them. Germline CDR1 is SGHRS and CDR2 is YFSETQ. This CDR3 spans 14 amino acids. The CDR3 sequence is CASSPDPRTYEQYV. CDR3 DNA sequence: TGCGCCAGCAGCCCAGACCCGCGGACCTACGAGCAGTACGTC.

This clonotype occurred a few times. The gene calls are TRBV5-6 and TRBJ1-2; D gene uncertain. Germline V gene sequence: CDR1 SGHDT, CDR2 YYEEEE. V was shortened by 0 bases and J by 0 bases, with 9 bases between the two germline ends. CDR3 length equals 15 residues. CDR3 sequence reads: CASSLVGRSNYGYTF. DNA for the CDR3: TGTGCCAGCAGCTTGGTTGGGCGATCTAACTATGGCTACACCTTC.

This clonotype occurred many times. The J gene is TRBJ2-6, the V gene TRBV5-1; no firm D call. The germline V gene has CDR1 SGHRS and CDR2 YFSETQ. The CDR3 extends over 15 amino acids. V shed 4 bases and J shed 2 bases, with 10 bases lying between them. The DNA of the CDR3 is TGCGCCAGCAGCAGATCGGACGCTGGGGCCAACGTCCTGACTTTC. Translated, it gives CASSRSDAGANVLTF. Variable domain in full (rest from reference TRBV5-1 and TRBJ2-6): KAGVTQTPRYLIKTRGQQVTLSCSPISGHRSVSWYQQTPGQGLQFLFEYFSETQRNKGNFPGRFSGRQFSNSRSEMNVSTLELGDSALYLCASSRSDAGANVLTFGAGSRLTVL.

This clonotype was seen repeatedly, ten times or more. This chain links TRBV7-6 with TRBJ2-3; the D gene is possibly TRBD2 (6 bases). This CDR3 comprises 14 residues. Germline lookup yields CDR1 SGHVS and CDR2 FNYEAQ. V lost 1 base and J 3 bases, leaving 8 bases between the germline ends. The CDR3 region is CASSLVRETDTQYF. The CDR3 nucleotides are TGTGCCAGCAGCTTAGTGCGGGAAACAGATACGCAGTATTTT.

Many counts were recorded for this clonotype. The chain couples TRBV5-1 to TRBJ1-1, with a weak D call TRBD1 (6 bases). There are 13 residues in the CDR3. The germline CDR1 and CDR2 sequences are SGHRS and YFSETQ. Deletions cut 7 bases from V and 2 bases from J, with 12 bases between. Written as DNA, the CDR3 is TGCGCCAGCCGGGACACCCCAAACACTGAAGCTTTCTTT. Translating gives CASRDTPNTEAFF.

The table lists this clonotype with many counts. The chain joins TRBV7-2 to TRBJ1-1; D ambiguous. The CDR3 length is 15 residues. V lost 2 bases and J 4 bases, leaving 14 bases between the germline ends. Germline V gene lookup returns CDR1 SGHTA and CDR2 FQGNSA. The CDR3 region is CASSLHPPLGTEAFF. The CDR3 nucleotides read TGTGCCAGCAGCTTACATCCTCCTTTAGGCACTGAAGCTTTCTTT.

This clonotype was observed at least ten times. The V call is TRBV5-6, the J call TRBJ1-2; no clear D gene. The V end was cut by 3 bases, the J end by 3 bases, with 12 bases between. Looked up from germline, CDR1 is SGHDT and CDR2 is YYEEEE. This CDR3 has 14 amino acids. The CDR3, as DNA: TGTGCCAGCAGCTATAAGGACCGCGACTATGGCTACACCTTC. Translated: CASSYKDRDYGYTF.

In this sample, this clonotype turned up many times. This sequence joins TRBV4-1 and TRBJ1-4, with no clear D. The V end lost 1 base, the J end lost 7 bases, and 7 bases lay between the germline ends. This CDR3 is 13 amino acids long. Per germline, CDR1 MGHRA and CDR2 YSYEKL. The CDR3 nucleotides read TGCGCCAGCAGCCAAGTCATGGGTGAAAAACTGTTTTTT. Protein product: CASSQVMGEKLFF.

The table lists this clonotype with many counts. V and J are TRBV20-1 and TRBJ1-2; D gene uncertain. V was shortened by 6 bases and J by 5 bases, with 10 bases between the two germline ends. Germline CDR1 is DFQATT and CDR2 is SNEGSKA (reference sequence). This CDR3 region has 11 residues. The CDR3 protein is CSALGVYGYTF. CDR3 nucleotides: TGCAGTGCCCTGGGAGTGTATGGCTACACCTTC.

Many counts were recorded for this clonotype. The gene calls are TRBV5-6 and TRBJ2-5; TRBD1 might be the D (6 bases). V was pared by 4 bases and J by 2 bases, with 12 bases between. Germline V gene data show CDR1 as SGHDT and CDR2 as YYEEEE. The CDR3 contains 14 residues. In DNA form, the CDR3 reads TGTGCCAGCAGCGTGGGGGCATTACAAGAGACCCAGTACTTC. This encodes CASSVGALQETQYF.

This clonotype was detected ten times or more. The chain recombines TRBV28 with TRBJ1-2; TRBD1 is a possible D gene (5 bases). Germline CDR1 MDHEN, CDR2 SYDVKM. The V end was cut by 5 bases, the J end by 3 bases, with 16 bases between. The CDR3 runs to 15 residues. Here the CDR3 reads CASSPNRRKYYGYTF. The DNA for the CDR3 is TGTGCCAGCAGTCCGAACAGGCGAAAATACTATGGCTACACCTTC.

This clonotype was found many times. The CDR3 DNA reads TGCGCCAGCAGCCAAGTCACGGGACTAGCGGGACCCAATGAGCAGTTCTTC. It yields the protein CASSQVTGLAGPNEQFF. V usage is TRBV4-3 and J usage is TRBJ2-1, with 13 bases lining up with TRBD2. V was pared by 1 base and J by 6 bases, with 6 bases of the junction left unmatched. This CDR3 region has 17 residues. Germline V gene lookup returns CDR1 LGHNA and CDR2 YSLEER.

The sample holds many counts of this clonotype. The genes are TRBV6-6 and TRBJ2-2; possible D gene TRBD2, 5 bases. The germline gives CDR1 MNHNY, CDR2 SVGAGI (reference sequence). CDR3 size: 15 residues. Trimming stripped 10 bases from V and 8 bases from J, with 23 bases between. This CDR3 is CATLPAATLGGELFF. As DNA, the CDR3 is TGTGCCACCCTCCCAGCGGCGACCCTAGGGGGGGAGCTGTTTTTT.

This clonotype was seen many times. V usage is TRBV20-1 and J usage is TRBJ1-1; no clear D. CDR1 and CDR2 from the germline V gene are DFQATT and SNEGSKA (reference sequence). This CDR3 has 14 amino acids. With 2 bases removed from V and 4 bases from J, the gap between germline ends came to 14 bases. The CDR3 is CSARYQFGGTEAFF. Written as DNA, the CDR3 is TGCAGTGCTAGATACCAGTTTGGCGGCACTGAAGCTTTCTTT.

This clonotype occurred many times. The chain carries TRBV6-1 and TRBJ1-5; 8 bases align to TRBD1. Per the germline V gene, CDR1 is MNHNS and CDR2 is SASEGT. V trimming: 10 bases; J trimming: 6 bases; junction bases outside the gene matches: 11. This CDR3 spans 14 amino acids. The CDR3 region has the DNA TGTGCCACCGCAAGGACAGGGCAAGGTCAGCCCCAGCATTTT. The encoded protein is CATARTGQGQPQHF.

This clonotype has ten or more counts. The chain uses TRBV10-3 and TRBJ1-4; TRBD1 is a possible D gene (5 bases). This CDR3 region has 15 residues. Germline CDR1 reads ENHRY; CDR2 reads SYGVKD. Trimming left V 6 bases short and J 3 bases short, with 14 bases between. The CDR3 nucleotides are TGTGCCATCAGGGGGACGGTCGGGGCTAATGAAAAACTGTTTTTT. Translation gives CAIRGTVGANEKLFF.

This clonotype was counted ten times or more. The chain links TRBV7-2 to TRBJ2-1, with D possibly matching TRBD2 (6 bases). This CDR3 is 14 amino acids long. CDR1 and CDR2 (germline): SGHTA, FQGNSA. V lost 4 bases and J 6 bases, leaving 13 bases between the germline ends. The CDR3 reads CASSSGTPGNEQFF. The DNA for the CDR3 is TGTGCCAGCAGCTCCGGGACTCCGGGCAATGAGCAGTTCTTC. The complete variable domain, with remaining parts taken from reference TRBV7-2 and TRBJ2-1, reads GAGVSQSPSNKVTEKGKDVELRCDPISGHTALYWYRQSLGQGLEFLIYFQGNSAPDKSGLPSDRFSAERTGGSVSTLTIQRTQQEDSAVYLCASSSGTPGNEQFFGPGTRLTVL.

This clonotype was counted ten times or more. V is TRBV7-2 and J is TRBJ1-1; 7 bases line up with TRBD1. J gave up 3 bases and V 4 bases, and 2 bases lay outside the gene matches. The CDR3 sequence is 13 residues long. The germline V gene has CDR1 SGHTA and CDR2 FQGNSA. The CDR3 loop is CASSYDRDTEAFF. The CDR3 region has the DNA TGTGCCAGCAGCTACGACAGGGACACTGAAGCTTTCTTT. Variable domain in full (rest from reference TRBV7-2 and TRBJ1-1): GAGVSQSPSNKVTEKGKDVELRCDPISGHTALYWYRQSLGQGLEFLIYFQGNSAPDKSGLPSDRFSAERTGGSVSTLTIQRTQQEDSAVYLCASSYDRDTEAFFGQGTRLTVV.

The table lists this clonotype with many counts. The genes are TRBV20-1 and TRBJ1-1; D is unclear. CDR1 is DFQATT and CDR2 is SNEGSKA in the germline V gene (reference sequence). The CDR3 covers 11 residues. The V and J ends lost 2 bases and 4 bases respectively, with 5 bases between them. This CDR3 is CSARPVTEAFF. CDR3 coding DNA: TGCAGTGCTAGACCGGTCACTGAAGCTTTCTTT.

The sample holds many counts of this clonotype. The rearrangement links TRBV3-1 to TRBJ1-1; 8 bases are a match to TRBD1. V dropped 7 bases and J dropped 4; count of bases not matched to a gene: 5. This CDR3 has 13 residues. Germline CDR1 is LGHDT and CDR2 is YNNKEL (reference sequence). The CDR3 here is CASNDRGGTEAFF. For the CDR3, the DNA is TGTGCCAGCAATGACAGGGGAGGCACTGAAGCTTTCTTT. The complete variable domain, with remaining parts taken from reference TRBV3-1 and TRBJ1-1, reads DTAVSQTPKYLVTQMGNDKSIKCEQNLGHDTMYWYKQDSKKFLKIMFSYNNKELIINETVPNRFSPKSPDKAHLNLHINSLELGDSAVYFCASNDRGGTEAFFGQGTRLTVV.

This clonotype was observed at least ten times. The chain carries TRBV5-1 and TRBJ2-1, with D perhaps TRBD1 or TRBD2 (5 bases each). The length of the CDR3 is 14 residues. CDR1 is SGHRS and CDR2 is YFSETQ in the germline V gene. V lost 0 bases to trimming and J lost 7 bases, with 11 bases between them. The CDR3, as DNA: TGCGCCAGCAGCTTGGACGGGGCTAGGAATGAGCAGTTCTTC. It yields the protein CASSLDGARNEQFF.

Many counts were recorded for this clonotype. The chain employs TRBV6-1 and TRBJ2-1; 8 nucleotides match TRBD1. The V segment lost 2 bases and the J segment 4 bases; nucleotides outside the gene matches: 10. The germline gives CDR1 MNHNS, CDR2 SASEGT. CDR3 length: 17 amino acids. The CDR3 loop is CASSESAGGLNYNEQFF. CDR3 nucleotides: TGTGCCAGCAGTGAATCGGCAGGGGGCCTAAATTACAATGAGCAGTTCTTC.

This clonotype was observed many times. The chain joins TRBV20-1 to TRBJ2-1; D perhaps matches TRBD2 (7 bases). The CDR3 is 17 amino acids. Germline CDR1 DFQATT, CDR2 SNEGSKA (reference sequence). Trimming cost V 0 bases and J 9 bases, with 24 bases left between them. The CDR3 region has the DNA TGCAGTGCTAGAGATCGGGGGGCGAGGGACGGTCATGGTGAGCAGTTCTTC. It encodes CSARDRGARDGHGEQFF.

As for this clonotype: Since a much larger clone is just one base distant, this may be a read error. V usage is TRBV10-3 and J usage is TRBJ1-3; 9 bases agree with TRBD1. The CDR3 spans 15 residues. CDR1 ENHRY and CDR2 SYGVKD come from the germline V gene. J lost 10 bases, V lost 3 bases, and 10 bases had no gene match. The chain's CDR3 is CAISDPTDRGETIYF. CDR3 DNA sequence: TGTGCCATCAGTGACCCTACCGACAGGGGGGAAACCATATATTTT.

This clonotype was found many times. The gene calls are TRBV5-1 and TRBJ1-2, with D perhaps TRBD1 (5 bases). Trimming removed 4 bases at V and 5 bases at J, with 18 bases between. Germline V gives CDR1 SGHRS, CDR2 YFSETQ. The length of the CDR3 is 15 residues. CDR3 DNA: TGCGCCAGCAGCGACTACGACAGATTGGCTTATGGCTACACCTTC. Encoded protein: CASSDYDRLAYGYTF.

This clonotype was counted many times. V and J are TRBV20-1 and TRBJ2-5, with no clear D. CDR3 length: 16 amino acids. Germline V gives CDR1 DFQATT, CDR2 SNEGSKA (reference sequence). Trimming removed 3 bases at V and 1 base at J, with 18 bases between. The CDR3 DNA follows: TGCAGTGCTAGTTCCTCCCCCCGCAGTATCCAAGAGACCCAGTACTTC. It is translated as CSASSSPRSIQETQYF.

This clonotype was detected many times. The chain links TRBV20-1 to TRBJ2-5; possible D gene TRBD1, 6 bases. Germline CDR1 reads DFQATT; CDR2 reads SNEGSKA (reference sequence). CDR3 length: 14 amino acids. V lost 5 bases, J lost 5 bases, and 18 bases lay in between. CDR3 coding DNA: TGCAGTGCTCCACTTCAGGGGTCGTATGAGACCCAGTACTTC. Protein sequence: CSAPLQGSYETQYF.

This clonotype was recorded many times. The chain links TRBV9 to TRBJ2-1, with 7 bases that match TRBD2. Germline values: CDR1 SGDLS, CDR2 YYNGEE. The CDR3 is made up of 15 amino acids. The V segment lost 3 bases and the J segment 9 bases; nucleotides outside the gene matches: 12. The CDR3: CASSAGSIGGGEQFF. In DNA, the CDR3 is TGTGCCAGCAGCGCGGGGTCTATCGGCGGGGGTGAGCAGTTCTTC.

This clonotype came up many times. The rearrangement joins TRBV5-1 to TRBJ2-2; 9 nucleotides match TRBD1. J lost 6 bases, V lost 7 bases, and 7 bases had no gene match. Germline CDR1 reads SGHRS; CDR2 reads YFSETQ. CDR3 size: 14 residues. The CDR3 sequence is CASGRTGAAGELFF. The CDR3 region has the DNA TGCGCCAGCGGACGGACAGGGGCAGCCGGGGAGCTGTTTTTT.

This clonotype appeared many times. The chain combines TRBV18 with TRBJ2-3; D gene unclear. CDR3 length: 14 amino acids. V was clipped by 3 bases and J by 6 bases, with 13 bases between them. The germline V gene has CDR1 KGHSH and CDR2 LQKENI. The CDR3 nucleotides read TGTGCCAGCTCACCTACTCTAGTGGCCGATACGCAGTATTTT. Encoded protein: CASSPTLVADTQYF.